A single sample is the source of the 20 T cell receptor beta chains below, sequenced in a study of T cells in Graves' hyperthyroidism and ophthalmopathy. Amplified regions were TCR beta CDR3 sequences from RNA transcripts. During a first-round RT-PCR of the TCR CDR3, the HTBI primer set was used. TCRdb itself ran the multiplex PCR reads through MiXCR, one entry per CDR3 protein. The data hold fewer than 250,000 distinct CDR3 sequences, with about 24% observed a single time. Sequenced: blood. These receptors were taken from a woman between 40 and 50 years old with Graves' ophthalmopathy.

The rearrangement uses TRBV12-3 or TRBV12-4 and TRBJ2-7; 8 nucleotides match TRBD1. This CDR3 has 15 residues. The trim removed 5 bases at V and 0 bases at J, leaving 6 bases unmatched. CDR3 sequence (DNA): TGTGCCAGCAGTATGAGACAGGGGAGCTCCTACGAGCAGTACTTC. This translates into CASSMRQGSSYEQYF.

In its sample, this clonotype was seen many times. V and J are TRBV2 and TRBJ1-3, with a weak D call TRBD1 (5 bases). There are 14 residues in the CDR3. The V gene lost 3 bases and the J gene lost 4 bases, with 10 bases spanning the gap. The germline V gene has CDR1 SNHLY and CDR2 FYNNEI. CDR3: CASSEPGQGNTIYF. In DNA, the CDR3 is TGTGCCAGCAGTGAGCCCGGACAAGGAAACACCATATATTTT.

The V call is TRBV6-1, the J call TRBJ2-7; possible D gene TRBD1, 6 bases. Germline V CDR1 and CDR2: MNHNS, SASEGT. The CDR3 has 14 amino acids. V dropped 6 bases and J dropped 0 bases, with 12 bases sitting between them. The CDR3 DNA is TGTGCCAGCAGCTCGGACAGCCGCTCCTACGAGCAGTACTTC. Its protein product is CASSSDSRSYEQYF.

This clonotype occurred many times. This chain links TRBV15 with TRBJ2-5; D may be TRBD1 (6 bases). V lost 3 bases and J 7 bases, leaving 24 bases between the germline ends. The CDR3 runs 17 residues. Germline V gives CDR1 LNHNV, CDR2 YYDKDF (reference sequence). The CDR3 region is CATSRQNQGTRFLTQYF. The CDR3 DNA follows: TGTGCCACCAGCAGGCAGAATCAGGGGACGCGTTTTTTGACCCAGTACTTC.

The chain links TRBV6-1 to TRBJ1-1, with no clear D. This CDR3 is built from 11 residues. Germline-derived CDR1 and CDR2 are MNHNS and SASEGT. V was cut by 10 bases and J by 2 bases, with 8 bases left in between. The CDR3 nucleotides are TGTGCCACGACGGGAAACACTGAAGCTTTCTTT. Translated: CATTGNTEAFF.

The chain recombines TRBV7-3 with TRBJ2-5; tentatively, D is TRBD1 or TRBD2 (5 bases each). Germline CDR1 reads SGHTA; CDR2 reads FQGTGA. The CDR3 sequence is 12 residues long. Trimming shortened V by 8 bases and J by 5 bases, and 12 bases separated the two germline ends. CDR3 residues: CASRDGLETQYF. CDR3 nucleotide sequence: TGTGCCAGCCGGGACGGTCTGGAGACCCAGTACTTC.

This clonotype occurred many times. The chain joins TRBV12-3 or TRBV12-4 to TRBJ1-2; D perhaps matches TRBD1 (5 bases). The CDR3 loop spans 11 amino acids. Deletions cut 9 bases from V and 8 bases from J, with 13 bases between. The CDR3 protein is CASQGMGGYTF. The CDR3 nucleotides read TGTGCCAGTCAGGGAATGGGGGGCTACACCTTC.

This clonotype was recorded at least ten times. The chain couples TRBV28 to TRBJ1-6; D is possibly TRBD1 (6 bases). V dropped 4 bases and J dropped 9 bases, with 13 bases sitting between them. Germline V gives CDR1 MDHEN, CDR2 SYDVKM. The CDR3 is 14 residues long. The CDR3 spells CASSSGDRISPLHF. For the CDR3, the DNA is TGTGCCAGCAGTTCAGGGGATAGGATTTCACCCCTCCACTTT.

In DNA, the CDR3 is TGTGCCAGCAGTGGAGGGGGTTTCCTCGCCTATGGCTACACCTTC. This translates into CASSGGGFLAYGYTF. This chain connects TRBV25-1 to TRBJ1-2; possible D gene TRBD1, 6 bases. Looked up from germline, CDR1 is MGHDK and CDR2 is SYGVNS. The V end was cut by 4 bases, the J end by 4 bases, with 16 bases between. The CDR3 extends over 15 amino acids.

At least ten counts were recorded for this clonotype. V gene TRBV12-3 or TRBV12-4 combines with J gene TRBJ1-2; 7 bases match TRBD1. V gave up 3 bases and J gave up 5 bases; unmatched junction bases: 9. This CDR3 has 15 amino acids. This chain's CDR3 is CASSLEGANFYGYTF. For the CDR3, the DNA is TGTGCCAGCAGTTTGGAGGGGGCGAATTTTTATGGCTACACCTTC.

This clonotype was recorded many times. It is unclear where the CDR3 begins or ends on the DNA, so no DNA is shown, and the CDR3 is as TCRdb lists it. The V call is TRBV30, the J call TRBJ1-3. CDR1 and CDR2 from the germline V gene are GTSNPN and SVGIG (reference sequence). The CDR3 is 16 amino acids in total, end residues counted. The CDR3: CACATRADTSGNTIYF.

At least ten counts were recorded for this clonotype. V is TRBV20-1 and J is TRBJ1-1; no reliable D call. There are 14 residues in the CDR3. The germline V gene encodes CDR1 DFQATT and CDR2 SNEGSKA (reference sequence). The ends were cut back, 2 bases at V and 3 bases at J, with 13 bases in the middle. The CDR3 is CSARPGSFDTEAFF. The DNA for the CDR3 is TGCAGTGCTAGACCGGGATCGTTTGACACTGAAGCTTTCTTT.

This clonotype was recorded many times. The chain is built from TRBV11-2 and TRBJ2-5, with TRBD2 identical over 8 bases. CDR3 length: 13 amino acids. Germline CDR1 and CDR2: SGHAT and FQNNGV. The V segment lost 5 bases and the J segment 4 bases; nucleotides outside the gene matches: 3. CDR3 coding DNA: TGTGCCAGCAGCCCCGGGGGGGCAGAGACCCAGTACTTC. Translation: CASSPGGAETQYF.

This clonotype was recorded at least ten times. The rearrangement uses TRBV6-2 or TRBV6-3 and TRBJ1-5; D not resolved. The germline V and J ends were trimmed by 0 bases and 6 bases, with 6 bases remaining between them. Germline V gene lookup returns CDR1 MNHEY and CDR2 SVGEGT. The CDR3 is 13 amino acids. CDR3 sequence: CASSYSAAQPQHF. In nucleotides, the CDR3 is TGTGCCAGCAGTTACTCGGCAGCTCAGCCCCAGCATTTT.

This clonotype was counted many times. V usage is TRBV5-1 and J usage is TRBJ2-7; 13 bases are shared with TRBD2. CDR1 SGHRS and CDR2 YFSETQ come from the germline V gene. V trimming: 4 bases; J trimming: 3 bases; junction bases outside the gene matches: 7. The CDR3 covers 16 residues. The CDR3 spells CASSGGLAGHFYEQYF. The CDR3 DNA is TGCGCCAGCAGCGGGGGACTAGCGGGACACTTCTACGAGCAGTACTTC.

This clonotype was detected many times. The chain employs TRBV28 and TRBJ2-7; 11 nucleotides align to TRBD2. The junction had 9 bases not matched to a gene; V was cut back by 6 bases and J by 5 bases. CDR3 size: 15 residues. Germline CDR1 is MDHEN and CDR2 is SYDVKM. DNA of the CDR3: TGTGCCAGCAGCACCCGACTAGCGGGAAGACACGAGCAGTACTTC. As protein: CASSTRLAGRHEQYF. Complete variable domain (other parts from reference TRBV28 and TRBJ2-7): DVKVTQSSRYLVKRTGEKVFLECVQDMDHENMFWYRQDPGLGLRLIYFSYDVKMKEKGDIPEGYSVSREKKERFSLILESASTNQTSMYLCASSTRLAGRHEQYFGPGTRLTVT.

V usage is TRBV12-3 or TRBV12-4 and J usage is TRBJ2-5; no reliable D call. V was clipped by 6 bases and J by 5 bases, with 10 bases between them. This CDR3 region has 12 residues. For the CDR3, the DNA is TGTGCCAGCAGCGCCACAAGGGAGACCCAGTACTTC. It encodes CASSATRETQYF.

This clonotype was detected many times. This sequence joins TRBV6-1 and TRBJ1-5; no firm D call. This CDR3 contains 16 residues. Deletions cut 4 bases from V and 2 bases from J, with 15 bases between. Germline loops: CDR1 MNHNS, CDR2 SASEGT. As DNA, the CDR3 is TGTGCCAGCAGTGGGGGTTCCCTTAGGGGCAATCAGCCCCAGCATTTT. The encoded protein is CASSGGSLRGNQPQHF.

In DNA, the CDR3 is TGTGCCACCAGTGATGGGACAGGGGGCGAAGAGACCCAGTACTTC. Translated: CATSDGTGGEETQYF. V is TRBV24-1 and J is TRBJ2-5; the match to TRBD1 covers 12 bases. The V gene end was trimmed by 3 bases and the J gene end by 3 bases; junction bases not matched to a gene: 1. The V gene's germline CDR1 is KGHDR and CDR2 SFDVKD. This CDR3 region has 15 residues.

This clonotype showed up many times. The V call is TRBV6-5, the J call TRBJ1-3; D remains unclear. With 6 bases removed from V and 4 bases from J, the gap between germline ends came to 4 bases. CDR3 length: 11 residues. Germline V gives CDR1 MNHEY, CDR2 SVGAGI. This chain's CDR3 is CASSNGNTIYF. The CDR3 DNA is TGTGCCAGCAGCAACGGAAACACCATATATTTT.